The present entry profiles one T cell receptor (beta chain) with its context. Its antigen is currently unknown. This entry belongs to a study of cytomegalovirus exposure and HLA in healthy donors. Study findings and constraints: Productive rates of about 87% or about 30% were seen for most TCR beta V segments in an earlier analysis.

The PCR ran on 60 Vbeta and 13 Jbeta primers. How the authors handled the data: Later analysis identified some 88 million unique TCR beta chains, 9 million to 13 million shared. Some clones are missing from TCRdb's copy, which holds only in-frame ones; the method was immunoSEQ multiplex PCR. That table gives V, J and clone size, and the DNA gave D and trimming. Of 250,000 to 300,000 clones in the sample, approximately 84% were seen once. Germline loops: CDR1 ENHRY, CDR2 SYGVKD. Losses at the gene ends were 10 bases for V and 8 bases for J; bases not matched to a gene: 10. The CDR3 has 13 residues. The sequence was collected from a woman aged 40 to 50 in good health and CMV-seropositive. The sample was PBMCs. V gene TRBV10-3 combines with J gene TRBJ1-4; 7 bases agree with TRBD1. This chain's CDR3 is CATGTGVGEKLFF. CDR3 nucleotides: TGTGCCACCGGAACAGGGGTGGGAGAAAAACTGTTTTTT.